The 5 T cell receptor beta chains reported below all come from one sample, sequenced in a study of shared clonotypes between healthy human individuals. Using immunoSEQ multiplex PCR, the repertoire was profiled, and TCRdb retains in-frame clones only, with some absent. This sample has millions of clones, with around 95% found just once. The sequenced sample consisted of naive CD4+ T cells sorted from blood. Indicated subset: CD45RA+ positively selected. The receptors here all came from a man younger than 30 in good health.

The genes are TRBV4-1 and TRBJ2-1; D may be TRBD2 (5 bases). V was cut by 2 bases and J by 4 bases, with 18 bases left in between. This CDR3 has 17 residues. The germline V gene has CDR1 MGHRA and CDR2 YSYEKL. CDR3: CASSQPHDRGGYNEQFF. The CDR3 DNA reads TGCGCCAGCAGCCAACCACATGATCGCGGAGGATACAATGAGCAGTTCTTC.

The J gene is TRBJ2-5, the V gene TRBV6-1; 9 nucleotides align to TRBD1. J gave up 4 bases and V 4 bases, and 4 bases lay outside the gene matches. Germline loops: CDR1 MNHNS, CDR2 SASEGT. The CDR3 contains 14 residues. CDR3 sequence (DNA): TGTGCCAGCAGTGTGACAGGGGGAATAGAGACCCAGTACTTC. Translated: CASSVTGGIETQYF.

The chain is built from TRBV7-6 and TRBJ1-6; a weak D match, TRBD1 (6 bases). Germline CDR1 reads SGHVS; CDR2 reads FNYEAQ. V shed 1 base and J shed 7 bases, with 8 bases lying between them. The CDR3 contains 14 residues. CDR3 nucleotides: TGTGCCAGCAGCTTAGGGACAGCCAATTCACCCCTCCACTTT. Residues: CASSLGTANSPLHF.

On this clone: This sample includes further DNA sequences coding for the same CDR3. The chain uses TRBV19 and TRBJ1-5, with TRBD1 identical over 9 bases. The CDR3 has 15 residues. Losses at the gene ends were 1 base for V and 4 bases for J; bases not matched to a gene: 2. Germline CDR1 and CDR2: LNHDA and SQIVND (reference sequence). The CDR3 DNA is TGTGCCAGTAGTATAGGAGGACAGGGGAATCAGCCCCAGCATTTT. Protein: CASSIGGQGNQPQHF. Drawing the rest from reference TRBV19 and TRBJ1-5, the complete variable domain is DGGITQSPKYLFRKEGQNVTLSCEQNLNHDAMYWYRQDPGQGLRLIYYSQIVNDFQKGDIAEGYSVSREKKESFPLTVTSAQKNPTAFYLCASSIGGQGNQPQHFGDGTRLSIL.

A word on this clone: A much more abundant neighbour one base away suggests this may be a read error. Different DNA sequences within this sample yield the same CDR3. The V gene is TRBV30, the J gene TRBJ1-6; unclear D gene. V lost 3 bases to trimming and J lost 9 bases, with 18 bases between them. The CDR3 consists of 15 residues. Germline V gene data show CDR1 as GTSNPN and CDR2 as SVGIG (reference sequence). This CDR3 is CAWRKTELALSPLHF. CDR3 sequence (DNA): TGTGCCTGGAGGAAAACAGAACTCGCCCTTTCACCCCTCCACTTT.